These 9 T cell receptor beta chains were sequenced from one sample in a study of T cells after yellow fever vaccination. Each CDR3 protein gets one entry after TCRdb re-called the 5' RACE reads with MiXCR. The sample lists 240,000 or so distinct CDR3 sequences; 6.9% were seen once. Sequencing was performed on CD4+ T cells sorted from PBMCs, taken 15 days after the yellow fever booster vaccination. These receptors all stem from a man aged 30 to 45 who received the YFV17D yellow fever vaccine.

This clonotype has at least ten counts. CDR3 DNA: TGTGCCAGCAGTTACTCGAGGGGGATAGCCGAGCAGTACTTC. Its protein product is CASSYSRGIAEQYF. This chain connects TRBV6-5 to TRBJ2-7, with a tentative D call TRBD1 (6 bases). Trimming removed 0 bases from V and 6 bases from J, with 12 bases in between. The CDR3 contains 14 residues. Germline V gene lookup returns CDR1 MNHEY and CDR2 SVGAGI.

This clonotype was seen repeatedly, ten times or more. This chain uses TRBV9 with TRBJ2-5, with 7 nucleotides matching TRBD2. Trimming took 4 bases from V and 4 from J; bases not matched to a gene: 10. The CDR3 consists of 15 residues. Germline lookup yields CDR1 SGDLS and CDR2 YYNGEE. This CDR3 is CASSLGAGVGETQYF. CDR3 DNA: TGTGCCAGCAGCCTAGGCGCGGGAGTCGGAGAGACCCAGTACTTC.

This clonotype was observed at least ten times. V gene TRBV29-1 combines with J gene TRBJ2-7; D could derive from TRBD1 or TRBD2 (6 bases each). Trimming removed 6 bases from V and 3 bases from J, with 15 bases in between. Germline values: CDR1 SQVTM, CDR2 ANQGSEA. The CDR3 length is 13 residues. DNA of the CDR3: TGCAGCGTCAGGGGCCTTAGCGGCTACGAGCAGTACTTC. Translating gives CSVRGLSGYEQYF.

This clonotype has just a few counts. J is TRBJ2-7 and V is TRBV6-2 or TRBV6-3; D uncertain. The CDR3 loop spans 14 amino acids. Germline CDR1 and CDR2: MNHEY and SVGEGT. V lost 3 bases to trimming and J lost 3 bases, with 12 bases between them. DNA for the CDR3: TGTGCCAGCAGTTATACAGTGGGTGGCTACGAGCAGTACTTC. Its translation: CASSYTVGGYEQYF.

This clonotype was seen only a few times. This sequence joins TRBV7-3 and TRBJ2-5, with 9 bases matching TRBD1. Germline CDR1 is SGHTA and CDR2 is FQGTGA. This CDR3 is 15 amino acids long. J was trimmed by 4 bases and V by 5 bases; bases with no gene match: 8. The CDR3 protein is CASSQNRDRAETQYF. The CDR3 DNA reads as TGTGCCAGCAGCCAAAACCGGGACAGGGCAGAGACCCAGTACTTC.

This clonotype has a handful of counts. The DNA for the CDR3 is TGTGCCAGCAGCCCCCAAGGGACTAGTAGTAATGAGCAGTTCTTC. Its translation is CASSPQGTSSNEQFF. The chain uses TRBV12-3 or TRBV12-4 and TRBJ2-1; 8 nucleotides agree with TRBD2. The junction had 11 bases not matched to a gene; V was cut back by 6 bases and J by 7 bases. The CDR3 runs to 15 residues.

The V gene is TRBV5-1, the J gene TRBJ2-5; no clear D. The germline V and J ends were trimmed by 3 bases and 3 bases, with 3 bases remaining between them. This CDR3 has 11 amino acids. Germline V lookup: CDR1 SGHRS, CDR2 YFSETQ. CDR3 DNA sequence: TGCGCCAGCAGCTGGGAAGAGACCCAGTACTTC. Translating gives CASSWEETQYF.

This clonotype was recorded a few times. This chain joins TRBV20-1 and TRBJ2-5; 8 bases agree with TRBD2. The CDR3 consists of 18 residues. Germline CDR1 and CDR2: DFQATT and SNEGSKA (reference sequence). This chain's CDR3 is CRVTITPTSAQGRETQYF. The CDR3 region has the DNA TGCAGGGTAACTATCACCCCGACTAGCGCCCAGGGACGGGAGACCCAGTACTTC.

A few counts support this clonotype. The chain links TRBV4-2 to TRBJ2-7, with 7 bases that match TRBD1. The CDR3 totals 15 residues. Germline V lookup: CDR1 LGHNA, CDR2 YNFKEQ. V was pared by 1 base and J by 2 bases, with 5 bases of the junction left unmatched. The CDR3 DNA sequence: TGTGCCAGCAGCCAAGGGGTGGGACAGACCTACGAGCAGTACTTC. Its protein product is CASSQGVGQTYEQYF.